The 20 T cell receptor beta chains in this list originate from one sample, sequenced in a study of spatial heterogeneity in lung cancer. As to time point: sample taken at primary tumor resection. Sequencing of whole RNA from tumor, nontumor lung or frozen PBMC involved no sorting. TCRdb analysed the 5' RACE reads with MiXCR anew, one entry per CDR3 protein. Here the sample spans roughly 11,000 distinct CDR3 sequences, approximately 17% being singletons. The sample in question was PBMCs, obtained at surgery. The receptors shown here come from a male donor with early-stage non-small cell lung cancer.

This clonotype was observed many times. The chain combines TRBV5-1 with TRBJ2-7, with TRBD1 matching over 9 bases. The V gene end was trimmed by 2 bases and the J gene end by 1 base; junction bases not matched to a gene: 4. The CDR3 covers 15 residues. Germline lookup yields CDR1 SGHRS and CDR2 YFSETQ. CDR3 sequence: CASSLGGTGSYEQYF. The DNA for the CDR3 is TGCGCCAGCAGCTTAGGAGGGACAGGGTCCTACGAGCAGTACTTC.

The chain links TRBV29-1 to TRBJ1-3; TRBD1 agrees at 7 bases. The CDR3 totals 14 residues. V dropped 4 bases and J dropped 2; count of bases not matched to a gene: 5. Germline V gene sequence: CDR1 SQVTM, CDR2 ANQGSEA. The CDR3 protein is CSVVSGTAGNTIYF. The CDR3 bases are TGCAGCGTTGTTTCCGGGACAGCTGGAAACACCATATATTTT.

DNA for the CDR3: TGTGCCAGCAGTCGACAGGGGCTAACCGGGGAGCTGTTTTTT. Translated: CASSRQGLTGELFF. The chain combines TRBV27 with TRBJ2-2, with 8 nucleotides matching TRBD1. Trimming removed 5 bases from V and 5 bases from J; junction bases left unmatched: 4. Germline CDR1 and CDR2: MNHEY and SMNVEV (reference sequence). The CDR3 contains 14 residues.

Only a few counts were recorded for this clonotype. The rearrangement uses TRBV7-9 and TRBJ1-1; D remains unclear. The CDR3 runs 13 residues. Germline loops: CDR1 SEHNR, CDR2 FQNEAQ (reference sequence). Trimming removed 3 bases from V and 1 base from J, with 6 bases in between. Here the CDR3 reads CASSLSGNTEAFF. The DNA of the CDR3 is TGTGCCAGCAGCTTGTCAGGGAACACTGAAGCTTTCTTT.

This clonotype was observed at least ten times. The J gene is TRBJ2-1, the V gene TRBV7-9; no definite D call. This CDR3 has 14 residues. CDR1 and CDR2 from the germline V gene are SEHNR and FQNEAQ (reference sequence). V dropped 5 bases and J dropped 7 bases, with 15 bases sitting between them. The CDR3 DNA follows: TGTGCCAGCAGCCCTGGACCGCCGAGGAATGAGCAGTTCTTC. Translated, it gives CASSPGPPRNEQFF.

The gene calls are TRBV5-5 and TRBJ2-7; 10 bases align to TRBD2. CDR1 SGHKS and CDR2 YYEKEE come from the germline V gene (reference sequence). The CDR3 is made up of 14 amino acids. Trimming at V came to 2 bases and at J to 3 bases, leaving 2 bases not matched to a gene. The CDR3 bases are TGTGCCAGCAGCTTACTAGCGGGATACTACGAGCAGTACTTC. Translating it yields CASSLLAGYYEQYF.

By share, this clonotype ranks as medium-sized (0.01 to 0.1%). The chain has TRBV7-8 and TRBJ2-1; maybe TRBD1 (6 bases). CDR1 is SGHVS, CDR2 FQNEAQ, per germline. This CDR3 spans 15 amino acids. The ends were cut back, 1 base at V and 8 bases at J, with 15 bases in the middle. CDR3: CASSLVGVQGHEQFF. The CDR3 nucleotides are TGTGCCAGCAGCTTAGTAGGGGTACAGGGTCATGAGCAGTTCTTC.

The chain joins TRBV28 to TRBJ2-3, with 7 nucleotides matching TRBD1. Unmatched junction bases numbered 8, after V lost 7 bases and J lost 4 bases. The CDR3 totals 14 residues. Germline assignment: CDR1 MDHEN and CDR2 SYDVKM. CDR3 sequence reads: CASTTGISSDTQYF. The CDR3 nucleotides read TGTGCCAGCACGACAGGGATTTCCTCAGATACGCAGTATTTT.

This clonotype came up many times. The junction differs from germline at one of its ends, possibly a read error. V usage is TRBV13 and J usage is TRBJ2-7, with 10 bases matching TRBD2. The CDR3 consists of 14 residues. The germline CDR1 and CDR2 sequences are PRHDT and FYEKMQ (reference sequence). The CDR3 here is CASSSPTSGAHPIF. CDR3 nucleotide sequence: TGTGCCAGCAGCTCTCCTACTAGCGGGGCCCATCCTATCTTC.

The chain employs TRBV6-5 and TRBJ1-6, with 7 bases fitting TRBD1. V shed 10 bases and J 4 bases; nucleotides not matched to a gene: 4. This CDR3 region has 13 residues. In germline, CDR1 is MNHEY, CDR2 SVGAGI. The DNA of the CDR3 is TGTGCCACCATGACAGGGTATAATTCACCCCTCCACTTT. Amino acids: CATMTGYNSPLHF.

This clonotype was picked up many times. This rearrangement joins TRBV28 to TRBJ1-5; 8 bases are shared with TRBD1. Germline CDR1 is MDHEN and CDR2 is SYDVKM. V dropped 2 bases and J dropped 2; count of bases not matched to a gene: 5. This CDR3 is built from 16 residues. The CDR3 reads CASSLTGTGGNQPQHF. The CDR3 DNA reads TGTGCCAGCAGTTTAACCGGGACAGGAGGCAATCAGCCCCAGCATTTT.

This clonotype was counted ten times or more. J is TRBJ2-5 and V is TRBV28; D is possibly TRBD1 (6 bases). The CDR3 is 16 residues long. The germline gives CDR1 MDHEN, CDR2 SYDVKM. V lost 2 bases, J lost 2 bases, and 15 bases lay in between. The CDR3 DNA is TGTGCCAGCAGTTTAAGCACAGGGACCCTTCAAGAGACCCAGTACTTC. It codes for CASSLSTGTLQETQYF.

This clonotype has more than one count but fewer than ten. The chain is built from TRBV10-3 and TRBJ2-1; D is uncertain. With 6 bases removed from V and 8 bases from J, the gap between germline ends came to 17 bases. The CDR3 length is 14 residues. The germline CDR1 and CDR2 sequences are ENHRY and SYGVKD. The CDR3 coding sequence is TGTGCCATCAGCCTAAATTCAGTCCACGATGAGCAGTTCTTC. It codes for CAISLNSVHDEQFF.

This chain uses TRBV5-6 with TRBJ1-1; D perhaps matches TRBD1 (6 bases). V shed 0 bases and J shed 6 bases, with 15 bases lying between them. The V gene's germline CDR1 is SGHDT and CDR2 YYEEEE. The CDR3 runs 15 residues. The CDR3 spells CASSLDLVQGSEAFF. The CDR3 nucleotides read TGTGCCAGCAGCTTGGACCTAGTACAGGGTTCTGAAGCTTTCTTT.

This chain uses TRBV3-1 with TRBJ2-5; D gene uncertain. The CDR3 extends over 15 amino acids. The V gene's germline CDR1 is LGHDT and CDR2 YNNKEL (reference sequence). Trimming cost V 0 bases and J 7 bases, with 15 bases left between them. CDR3 nucleotides: TGTGCCAGCAGCCAAGATCTTTTAGAGGCAGGGACCCAGTACTTC. Amino acids: CASSQDLLEAGTQYF.

J is TRBJ2-3 and V is TRBV12-3 or TRBV12-4, with 11 nucleotides matching TRBD2. CDR3 size: 15 residues. V dropped 5 bases and J dropped 1; count of bases not matched to a gene: 2. In DNA form, the CDR3 reads TGTGCCAGCAGTATACTAGCGGGAGGCACAGATACGCAGTATTTT. This translates into CASSILAGGTDTQYF.

The table lists this clonotype with a few counts. The J gene is TRBJ2-2, the V gene TRBV4-1; 11 bases align to TRBD2. CDR1 and CDR2 (germline): MGHRA, YSYEKL. Trimming removed 3 bases from V and 4 bases from J; junction bases left unmatched: 4. The length of the CDR3 is 16 residues. CDR3 amino acids: CASSHLAGGITGELFF. CDR3 in DNA: TGCGCCAGCAGCCATTTAGCGGGAGGGATCACCGGGGAGCTGTTTTTT.

This clonotype was recorded a few times. The gene calls are TRBV27 and TRBJ2-2; D is ambiguous. Germline V gives CDR1 MNHEY, CDR2 SMNVEV (reference sequence). CDR3 size: 15 residues. The V gene lost 1 base and the J gene lost 0 bases, with 6 bases spanning the gap. The CDR3 nucleotides read TGTGCCAGCAGTTTATACGGGTCGAACACCGGGGAGCTGTTTTTT. The encoded protein is CASSLYGSNTGELFF.

This clonotype was recorded many times. CDR3: CASSQAPGQGTYEQYF. The CDR3 DNA reads as TGCGCCAGCAGCCAAGCTCCGGGACAGGGAACCTACGAGCAGTACTTC. The chain is built from TRBV4-1 and TRBJ2-7, with 9 bases matching TRBD1. The germline CDR1 and CDR2 sequences are MGHRA and YSYEKL. The CDR3 contains 16 residues. The V and J ends lost 1 base and 2 bases, in that order; junction bases with no gene match: 6.

The chain has TRBV6-5 and TRBJ2-1, with a tentative D call TRBD2 (6 bases). Germline assignment: CDR1 MNHEY and CDR2 SVGAGI. V lost 6 bases and J 4 bases, leaving 13 bases between the germline ends. The CDR3 sequence is 14 residues long. The CDR3 bases are TGTGCCAGCAGCTCTGGAGGGCGGTACAATGAGCAGTTCTTC. Translation: CASSSGGRYNEQFF.